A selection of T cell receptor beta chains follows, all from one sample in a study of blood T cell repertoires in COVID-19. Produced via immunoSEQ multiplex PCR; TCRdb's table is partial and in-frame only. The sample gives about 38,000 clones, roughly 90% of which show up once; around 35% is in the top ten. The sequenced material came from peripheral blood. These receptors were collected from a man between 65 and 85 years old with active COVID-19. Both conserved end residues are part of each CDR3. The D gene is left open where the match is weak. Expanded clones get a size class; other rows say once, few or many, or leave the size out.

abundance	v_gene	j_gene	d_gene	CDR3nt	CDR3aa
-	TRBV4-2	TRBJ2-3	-	TGTGCCAGCAGCCGACGCCCTGGCGGACAGGCGGGGAGCAGGGATACGCAGTATTTT	CASSRRPGGQAGSRDTQYF
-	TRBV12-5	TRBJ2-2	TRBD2	TGTGCTAGTGGCAAAGGGACTAGCGGGAACACCGGGGAGCTGTTTTTT	CASGKGTSGNTGELFF
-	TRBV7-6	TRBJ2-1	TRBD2	TGTGCCAGCAGCTCCCCGAGGGCTAGCGGGGATTCCTACAATGAGCAGTTCTTC	CASSSPRASGDSYNEQFF
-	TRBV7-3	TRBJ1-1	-	TGTGCCAGCAGCCTAGCAACGAACACTGAAGCTTTCTTT	CASSLATNTEAFF
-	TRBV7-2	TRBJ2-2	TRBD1	TGTGCCAGCAGAGACAGGGGTAACACCGGGGAGCTGTTTTTT	CASRDRGNTGELFF
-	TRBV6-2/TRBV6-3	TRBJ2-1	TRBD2	TGTGCCAGCAGCCCCCTAGCGGGAGGGCCCAATGAGCAGTTCTTC	CASSPLAGGPNEQFF
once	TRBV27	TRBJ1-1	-	TGTGCCAGCAGTTTAGATCGGGACACTGAAGCTTTCTTT	CASSLDRDTEAFF
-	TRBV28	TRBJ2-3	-	TGTGCCAGCAGTTTCACGGGGGGCGAGGATACGCAGTATTTT	CASSFTGGEDTQYF
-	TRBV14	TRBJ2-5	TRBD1	TGTGCCAGCAGCCAAAACCGGGACAGGGCGCCCCAAGAGACCCAGTACTTC	CASSQNRDRAPQETQYF
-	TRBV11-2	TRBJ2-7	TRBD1	TGTGCCAGCAGCGGAGGGCTCGGGACAGGGACTTCCGAGCAGTACTTC	CASSGGLGTGTSEQYF
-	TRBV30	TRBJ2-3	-	TGTGCCTGGAGTCTGCAACTAACAGATACGCAGTATTTT	CAWSLQLTDTQYF
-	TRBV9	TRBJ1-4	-	TGTGCCAGCAGCCCGGGGGGTGTTAATGAAAAACTGTTTTTT	CASSPGGVNEKLFF
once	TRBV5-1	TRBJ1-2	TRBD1	TGCGCCAGCAGCGCGACAGGGTCAGCTAACTATGGCTACACCTTC	CASSATGSANYGYTF
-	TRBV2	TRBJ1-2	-	TGTGCCAGCATGGGGGAGGGTGTCTATGGCTACACCTTC	CASMGEGVYGYTF
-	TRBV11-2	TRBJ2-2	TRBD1	TGTGCCAGCAGCTGGCCCACAGGGGGCCGGAACACCGGGGAGCTGTTTTTT	CASSWPTGGRNTGELFF
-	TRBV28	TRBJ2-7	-	TGTGCCAGCGCGACACTAGGATACGAGCAGTACTTC	CASATLGYEQYF
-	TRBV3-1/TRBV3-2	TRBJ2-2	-	-	CASSQHRLLAGFGAGELFF
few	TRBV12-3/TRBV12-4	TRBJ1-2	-	TGTGCCAGCAGTCTCCGGACACGCTATGGCTACACCTTC	CASSLRTRYGYTF
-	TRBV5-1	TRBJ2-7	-	TGCGCCAGCAGCTTTGCAAGAGACTACGAGCAGTACTTC	CASSFARDYEQYF
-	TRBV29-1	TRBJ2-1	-	TGCAGCGTTGAACAGGGGAGCTCCTACAATGAGCAGTTCTTC	CSVEQGSSYNEQFF
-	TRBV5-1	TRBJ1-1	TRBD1	TGCGCCAGCAGCTTCTCCTCAGGGGGCTTTGGCACTGAAGCTTTCTTT	CASSFSSGGFGTEAFF
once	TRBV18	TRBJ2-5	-	TGTGCCAGCTCACCACCCGGACACACCCAAGAGACCCAGTACTTC	CASSPPGHTQETQYF